This paragraph reports one T cell receptor (beta chain). Its antigen remains unknown. This CDR3 contains 15 residues. Germline CDR1 SGHRS, CDR2 YFSETQ. The junction had 10 bases not matched to a gene; V was cut back by 5 bases and J by 4 bases. This specimen belongs to a study of T cell responses to AZD1222 COVID-19 vaccine. Study results and caveats: Females made up more of the donors, who were largely white British, and clonal diversity may have come out too low. Epitopes outside B.1.351 and B.1.1.7 mutated regions reportedly drew nearly half of spike TCRs. Repertoire sampling occurred only after the peak T cell response.

Profiling relied on immunoSEQ multiplex PCR, and the TCRdb table lists in-frame clones only, not all of them. The data contain some 180,000 clones, around 94% of them singletons. The source was peripheral blood, collected 28 days after the second dose of the MenACWY control vaccine. The receptor comes from an adult who received the MenACWY meningococcal vaccine as a control. V is TRBV5-1 and J is TRBJ2-7; 9 positions match TRBD2. Written as DNA, the CDR3 is TGCGCCAGCAGTCCCGGTGGTAGCGGGAGTTACGAGCAGTACTTC. This codes for CASSPGGSGSYEQYF. Combining the CDR3 with reference TRBV5-1 and TRBJ2-7 gives the whole variable domain KAGVTQTPRYLIKTRGQQVTLSCSPISGHRSVSWYQQTPGQGLQFLFEYFSETQRNKGNFPGRFSGRQFSNSRSEMNVSTLELGDSALYLCASSPGGSGSYEQYFGPGTRLTVT.